This record covers a single TCR beta chain. These data come from a study of regulatory T cells in long-lasting Graves disease. Building of the TCR beta libraries involved iRepertoire HTBI primers and Arm-PCR of CDR3 regions. Each CDR3 protein is one row after TCRdb ran MiXCR on the multiplex PCR reads. The repertoire includes some 280,000 distinct CDR3 sequences, 22% of them detected once, and about 56% sits in the top ten. The CDR3 is made up of 13 amino acids. V was shortened by 2 bases and J by 5 bases, with 9 bases between the two germline ends. The germline V gene encodes CDR1 SGHTA and CDR2 FQGTGA. Noted time point: persistent/refractory GD, antithyroid drugs over 5 years with positive TRAb. The TCR library used RNA extracted from PBMCs.

The chain has TRBV7-3 and TRBJ1-1; no clear D gene. Sequencing used peripheral blood mononuclear cells (PBMCs), obtained when the disease was refractory, from a patient treated with antithyroid drugs. The receptor was isolated from a female donor with Graves disease. Here the CDR3 reads CASSLDSRTEAFF. The CDR3 DNA reads TGTGCCAGCAGCTTAGATAGCAGGACTGAAGCTTTCTTT.